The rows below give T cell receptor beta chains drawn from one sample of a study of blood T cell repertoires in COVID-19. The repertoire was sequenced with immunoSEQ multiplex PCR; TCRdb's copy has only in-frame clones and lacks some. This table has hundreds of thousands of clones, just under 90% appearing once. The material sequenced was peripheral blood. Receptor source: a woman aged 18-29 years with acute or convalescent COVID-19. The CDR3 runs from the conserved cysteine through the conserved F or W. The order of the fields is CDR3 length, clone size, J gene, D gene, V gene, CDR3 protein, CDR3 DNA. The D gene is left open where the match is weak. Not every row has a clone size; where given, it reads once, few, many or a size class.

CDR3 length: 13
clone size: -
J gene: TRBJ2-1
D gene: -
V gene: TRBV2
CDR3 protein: CAIQAGRNNEQFF
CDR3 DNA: TGTGCCATCCAGGCGGGCCGGAACAATGAGCAGTTCTTC

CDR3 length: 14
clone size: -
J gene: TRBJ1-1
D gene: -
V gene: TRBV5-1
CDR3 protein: CASSPAGAHTEAFF
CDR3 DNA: TGCGCCAGCAGCCCGGCGGGGGCCCACACTGAAGCTTTCTTT

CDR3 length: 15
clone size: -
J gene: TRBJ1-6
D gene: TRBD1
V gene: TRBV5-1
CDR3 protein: CASSLVGGRGTPLHF
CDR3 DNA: TGCGCCAGCAGCTTGGTAGGGGGCCGGGGGACACCCCTCCACTTT

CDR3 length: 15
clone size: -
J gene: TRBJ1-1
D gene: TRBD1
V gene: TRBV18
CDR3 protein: CASSLGAGGIAEAFF
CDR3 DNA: TGTGCCAGCTCACTCGGGGCAGGGGGCATAGCTGAAGCTTTCTTT

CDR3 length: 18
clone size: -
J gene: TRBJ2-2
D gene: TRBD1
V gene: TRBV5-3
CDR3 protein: CARSIPHRDREGTGELFF
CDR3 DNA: TGTGCCAGAAGTATTCCCCACCGGGACAGGGAAGGAACCGGGGAGCTGTTTTTT

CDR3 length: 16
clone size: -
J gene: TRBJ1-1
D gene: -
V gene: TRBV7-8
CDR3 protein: CASSLRTGERYTEAFF
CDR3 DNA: TGTGCCAGCAGCTTACGCACGGGGGAAAGATACACTGAAGCTTTCTTT

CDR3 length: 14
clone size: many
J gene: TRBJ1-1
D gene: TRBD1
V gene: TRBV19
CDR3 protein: CASSRQGKNTEAFF
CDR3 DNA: TGTGCCAGTAGTCGACAGGGGAAGAACACTGAAGCTTTCTTT

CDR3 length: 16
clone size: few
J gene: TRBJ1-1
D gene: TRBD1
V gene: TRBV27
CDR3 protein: CASSLLGGTGEGEAFF
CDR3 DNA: TGTGCCAGCAGTTTATTGGGGGGGACAGGGGAGGGTGAAGCTTTCTTT

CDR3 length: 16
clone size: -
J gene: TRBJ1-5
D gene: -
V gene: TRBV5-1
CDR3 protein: CASSFLVRARNQPQHF
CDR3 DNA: TGCGCCAGCAGCTTCCTTGTAAGAGCCCGAAATCAGCCCCAGCATTTT

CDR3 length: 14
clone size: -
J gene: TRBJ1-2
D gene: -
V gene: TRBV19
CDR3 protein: CASSLAGANYGYTF
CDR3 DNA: TGTGCCAGTAGTCTGGCAGGCGCTAACTATGGCTACACCTTC

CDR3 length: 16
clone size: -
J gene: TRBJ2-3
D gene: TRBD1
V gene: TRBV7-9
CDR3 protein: CASSLPTGGYTDTQYF
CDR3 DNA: TGTGCCAGCAGCTTACCGACAGGGGGGTACACAGATACGCAGTATTTT

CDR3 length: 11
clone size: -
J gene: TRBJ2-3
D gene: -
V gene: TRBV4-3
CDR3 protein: CASSQGTFLYF
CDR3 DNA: TGCGCCAGCAGCCAAGGGACTTTCTTGTATTTT

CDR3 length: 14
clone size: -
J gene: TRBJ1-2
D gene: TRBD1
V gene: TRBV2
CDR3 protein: CASTRDRGFYGYTF
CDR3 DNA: TGTGCCAGCACCCGGGACAGGGGCTTCTATGGCTACACCTTC

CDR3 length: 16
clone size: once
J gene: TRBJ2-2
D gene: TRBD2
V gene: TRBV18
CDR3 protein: CASSRLLAENTGELFF
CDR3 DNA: TGTGCCAGCTCCCGGCTACTAGCGGAAAACACCGGGGAGCTGTTTTTT

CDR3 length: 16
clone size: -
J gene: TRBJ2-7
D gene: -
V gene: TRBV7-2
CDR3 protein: CASSLESGVNSYEQYF
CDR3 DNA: TGTGCCAGCAGCTTAGAGTCAGGGGTCAACTCCTACGAGCAGTACTTC

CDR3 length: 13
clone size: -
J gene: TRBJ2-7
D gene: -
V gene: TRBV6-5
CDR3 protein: CASSSVAPGEQYF
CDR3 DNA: TGTGCCAGCAGTTCTGTCGCCCCCGGCGAGCAGTACTTC

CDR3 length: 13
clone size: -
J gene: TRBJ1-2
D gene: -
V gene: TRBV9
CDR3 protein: CASSPLVENGYTF
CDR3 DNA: TGTGCCAGCAGCCCCCTGGTAGAGAATGGCTACACCTTC

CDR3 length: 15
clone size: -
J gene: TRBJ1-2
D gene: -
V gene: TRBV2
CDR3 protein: CASGGGQGINYGYTF
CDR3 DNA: TGTGCCAGCGGGGGAGGGCAGGGGATTAACTATGGCTACACCTTC

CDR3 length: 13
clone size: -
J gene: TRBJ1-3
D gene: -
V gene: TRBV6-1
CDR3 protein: CASSDGGGNTIYF
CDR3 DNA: TGTGCCAGCAGTGATGGAGGGGGAAACACCATATATTTT

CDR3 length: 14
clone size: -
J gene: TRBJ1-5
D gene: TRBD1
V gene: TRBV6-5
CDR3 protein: CASSTRQGERPQHF
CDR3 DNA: TGTGCCAGCAGTACAAGACAGGGGGAAAGGCCCCAGCATTTT

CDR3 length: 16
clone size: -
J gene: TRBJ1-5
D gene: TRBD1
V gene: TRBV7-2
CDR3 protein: CASSLAAGGRNQPQHF
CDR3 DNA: TGTGCCAGCAGCTTAGCGGCAGGGGGGAGAAATCAGCCCCAGCATTTT

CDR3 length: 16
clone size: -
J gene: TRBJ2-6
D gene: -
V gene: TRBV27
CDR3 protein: CASSWRVTSGANVLTF
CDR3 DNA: TGTGCCAGCAGTTGGAGGGTGACCTCTGGGGCCAACGTCCTGACTTTC

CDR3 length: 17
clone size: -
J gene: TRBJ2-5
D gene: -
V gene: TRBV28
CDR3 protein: CASSLSRGVANQETQYF
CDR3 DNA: TGTGCCAGCAGTTTGAGCCGCGGGGTGGCAAACCAAGAGACCCAGTACTTC

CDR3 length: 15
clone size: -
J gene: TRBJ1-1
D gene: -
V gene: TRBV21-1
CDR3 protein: CASCFCEKRNTEAFF
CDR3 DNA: TGTGCCAGCTGTTTTTGTGAGAAGAGGAACACTGAAGCTTTCTTT

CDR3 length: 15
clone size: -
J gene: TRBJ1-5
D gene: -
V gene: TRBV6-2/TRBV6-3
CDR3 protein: CASSYGQIANQPQHF
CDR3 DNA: TGTGCCAGCAGTTACGGACAGATCGCCAATCAGCCCCAGCATTTT

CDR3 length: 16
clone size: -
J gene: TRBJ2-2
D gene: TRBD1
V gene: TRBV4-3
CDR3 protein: CASSQADRGHTGELFF
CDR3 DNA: TGCGCCAGCAGCCAAGCTGACAGGGGGCATACCGGGGAGCTGTTTTTT

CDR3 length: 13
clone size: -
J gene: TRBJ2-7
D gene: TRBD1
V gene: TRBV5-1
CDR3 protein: CASKTTGGNEQYF
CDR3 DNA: TGCGCCAGCAAGACTACAGGGGGCAACGAGCAGTACTTC

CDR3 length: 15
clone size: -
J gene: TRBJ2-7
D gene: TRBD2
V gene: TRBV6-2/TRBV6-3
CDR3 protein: CASSPGYSGPDEQYF
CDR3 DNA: TGTGCCAGCAGTCCGGGTTATAGCGGGCCTGACGAGCAGTACTTC

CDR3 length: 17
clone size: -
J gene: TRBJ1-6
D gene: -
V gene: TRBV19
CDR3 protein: CASTLTLEDSYNSPLHF
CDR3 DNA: TGTGCCAGTACCCTGACCCTGGAAGACAGCTATAATTCACCCCTCCACTTT

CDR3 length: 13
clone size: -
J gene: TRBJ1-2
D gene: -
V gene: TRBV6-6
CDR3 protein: CAARTVPSGGYTF
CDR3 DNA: TGTGCCGCAAGGACAGTCCCTTCGGGAGGCTACACCTTC

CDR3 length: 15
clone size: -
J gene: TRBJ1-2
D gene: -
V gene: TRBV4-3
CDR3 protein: CASSQDEGGNYGYTF
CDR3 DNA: TGCGCCAGCAGCCAAGATGAAGGGGGTAACTATGGCTACACCTTC

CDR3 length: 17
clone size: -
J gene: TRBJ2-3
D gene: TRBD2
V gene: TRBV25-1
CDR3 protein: CASSELAAGLRTDTQYF
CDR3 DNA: TGTGCCAGCAGTGAACTAGCGGCAGGGCTGAGGACAGATACGCAGTATTTT

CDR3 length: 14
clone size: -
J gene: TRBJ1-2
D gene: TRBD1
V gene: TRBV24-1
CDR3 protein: CATSDAGQGHGYTF
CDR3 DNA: TGTGCCACCAGTGACGCCGGACAGGGACATGGCTACACCTTC

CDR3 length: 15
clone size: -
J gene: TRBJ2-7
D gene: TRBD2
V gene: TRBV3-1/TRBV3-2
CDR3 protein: CASSQDLREAYEQYF
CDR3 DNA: TGTGCCAGCAGCCAAGATCTCCGGGAGGCCTACGAGCAGTACTTC

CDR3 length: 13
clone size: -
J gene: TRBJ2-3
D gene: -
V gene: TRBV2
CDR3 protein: CASSEDSPDTQYF
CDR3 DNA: TGTGCCAGCAGTGAAGACTCCCCGGATACGCAGTATTTT

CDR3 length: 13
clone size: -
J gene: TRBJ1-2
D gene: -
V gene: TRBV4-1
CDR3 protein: CASSQGSFYGYTF
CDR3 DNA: TGCGCCAGCAGCCAAGGTTCTTTCTATGGCTACACCTTC

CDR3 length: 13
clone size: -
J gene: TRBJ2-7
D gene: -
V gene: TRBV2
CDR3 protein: CASSEDSYYEQYF
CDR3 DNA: TGTGCCAGCAGTGAGGACAGCTATTACGAGCAGTACTTC